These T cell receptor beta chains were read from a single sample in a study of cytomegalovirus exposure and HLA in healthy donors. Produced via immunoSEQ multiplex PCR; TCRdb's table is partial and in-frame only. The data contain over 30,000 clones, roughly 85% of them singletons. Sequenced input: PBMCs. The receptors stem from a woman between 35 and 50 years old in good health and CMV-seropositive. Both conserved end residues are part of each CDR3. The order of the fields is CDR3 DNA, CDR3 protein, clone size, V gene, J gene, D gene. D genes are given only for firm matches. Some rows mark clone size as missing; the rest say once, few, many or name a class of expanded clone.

cdr3_nt: TGTTCCAGCAGCTTAATCCCCAGCGCGTCGAACACCGGGGAGCTGTTTTTT
cdr3_aa: CSSSLIPSASNTGELFF
clone_size: -
v_call: TRBV7-9
j_call: TRBJ2-2
d_call: -

cdr3_nt: TGTGCCAGCAGCGGACCGTCCCTAGCGGGGGGGCACACCGGGGAGCTGTTTTTT
cdr3_aa: CASSGPSLAGGHTGELFF
clone_size: -
v_call: TRBV5-4
j_call: TRBJ2-2
d_call: TRBD2

cdr3_nt: TGTGCCAGCAGACCAGGGACAGGGGACACTGAAGCTTTCTTT
cdr3_aa: CASRPGTGDTEAFF
clone_size: once
v_call: TRBV28
j_call: TRBJ1-1
d_call: TRBD1

cdr3_nt: TGTGCCAGCAGCTTGGGAGGGTCAGAGGCATATGGCTACACCTTC
cdr3_aa: CASSLGGSEAYGYTF
clone_size: -
v_call: TRBV5-5
j_call: TRBJ1-2
d_call: -

cdr3_nt: TGTGCCTGGAGTTCAGGGGGCGCGGAAGCTTTCTTT
cdr3_aa: CAWSSGGAEAFF
clone_size: -
v_call: TRBV30
j_call: TRBJ1-1
d_call: TRBD1

cdr3_nt: TGTGCCATCAGTGGCGGAGGAACTGAAGCTTTCTTT
cdr3_aa: CAISGGGTEAFF
clone_size: -
v_call: TRBV10-3
j_call: TRBJ1-1
d_call: -

cdr3_nt: TGTGCCAGCAGCCCATGGGGAGCTAGGGGGAGAGATACGCAGTATTTT
cdr3_aa: CASSPWGARGRDTQYF
clone_size: -
v_call: TRBV11-2
j_call: TRBJ2-3
d_call: -

cdr3_nt: TGTGCCAGCAGCCCCGGGCAAGGGGTAAGCACAGATACGCAGTATTTT
cdr3_aa: CASSPGQGVSTDTQYF
clone_size: -
v_call: TRBV5-4
j_call: TRBJ2-3
d_call: -

cdr3_nt: TGTGCCAGTAGGGGACAGGGTTTCTCTGGCTACACCTTC
cdr3_aa: CASRGQGFSGYTF
clone_size: -
v_call: TRBV19
j_call: TRBJ1-2
d_call: TRBD1

cdr3_nt: TGTGCCATCAGTGAGTATCACAGCAACAATGAGCAGTTCTTC
cdr3_aa: CAISEYHSNNEQFF
clone_size: -
v_call: TRBV10-3
j_call: TRBJ2-1
d_call: -

cdr3_nt: TGTGCCAGCTCACCATATCGGGGGTTCTCTAAGCCTGGGGCCAACGTCCTGACTTTC
cdr3_aa: CASSPYRGFSKPGANVLTF
clone_size: -
v_call: TRBV18
j_call: TRBJ2-6
d_call: -

cdr3_nt: TGTGCCAGCAGTTATGGGAAGGGGACAGGCTACACCTTC
cdr3_aa: CASSYGKGTGYTF
clone_size: -
v_call: TRBV6-5
j_call: TRBJ1-2
d_call: -

cdr3_nt: TGTGCCAGCAGCTTCCACAATCAGCCCCAGCATTTT
cdr3_aa: CASSFHNQPQHF
clone_size: few
v_call: TRBV7-2
j_call: TRBJ1-5
d_call: -

cdr3_nt: TGTGCCAGCAGCCAACGTCTGGACAGGGGAGGAGAGACCCAGTACTTC
cdr3_aa: CASSQRLDRGGETQYF
clone_size: -
v_call: TRBV9
j_call: TRBJ2-5
d_call: TRBD1

cdr3_nt: TGTGCCAGCAGCTCCGTCAGTGGGGGGATCCAGTACTTC
cdr3_aa: CASSSVSGGIQYF
clone_size: -
v_call: TRBV7-3
j_call: TRBJ2-5
d_call: -

cdr3_nt: TGTGCCAGCGGGAACTCAGGGGGCGCAGGGCCAAACACCATATATTTT
cdr3_aa: CASGNSGGAGPNTIYF
clone_size: -
v_call: TRBV25-1
j_call: TRBJ1-3
d_call: TRBD1

cdr3_nt: TGTGCCAGCAGCGTCACTAGCGGGGGGGGTAGCTCCTACAATGAGCAGTTCTTC
cdr3_aa: CASSVTSGGGSSYNEQFF
clone_size: -
v_call: TRBV9
j_call: TRBJ2-1
d_call: TRBD2

cdr3_nt: TGCGCCAGCAGCCAAGACTGGGGGCTCGAGCAGTACTTC
cdr3_aa: CASSQDWGLEQYF
clone_size: -
v_call: TRBV4-1
j_call: TRBJ2-7
d_call: -

cdr3_nt: TGTGCCATCAGTCAACAGGGAAATCAGCCCCAGCATTTT
cdr3_aa: CAISQQGNQPQHF
clone_size: few
v_call: TRBV10-3
j_call: TRBJ1-5
d_call: -

cdr3_nt: TGCGCCAGCAGCCAAGACTCGGGGCAGGGGACAGATACGCAGTATTTT
cdr3_aa: CASSQDSGQGTDTQYF
clone_size: once
v_call: TRBV4-3
j_call: TRBJ2-3
d_call: -

cdr3_nt: TGTGCTAGTGGTTTGGGAAAAGGGACAGGCAACGACAAATTGTATGGCTACACCTTC
cdr3_aa: CASGLGKGTGNDKLYGYTF
clone_size: -
v_call: TRBV12-5
j_call: TRBJ1-2
d_call: TRBD1

cdr3_nt: TGTGCCAGCAGAGGAGGTCCTGGCTACACCTTC
cdr3_aa: CASRGGPGYTF
clone_size: -
v_call: TRBV7-2
j_call: TRBJ1-2
d_call: -

cdr3_nt: TGTCCGGGGGGGTGGGAGCAGTACTTC
cdr3_aa: CPGGWEQYF
clone_size: -
v_call: TRBV21-1
j_call: TRBJ2-5
d_call: -

cdr3_nt: TGTGCCAGCAGCTCGGAAGGGGACAGCGCCTATAATTCACCCCTCCACTTT
cdr3_aa: CASSSEGDSAYNSPLHF
clone_size: -
v_call: TRBV7-2
j_call: TRBJ1-6
d_call: TRBD1

cdr3_nt: TGTGCCAGCTCACCGCCAGGGAACACTGAAGCTTTCTTT
cdr3_aa: CASSPPGNTEAFF
clone_size: -
v_call: TRBV18
j_call: TRBJ1-1
d_call: -

cdr3_nt: TGCGCCAGCAGCTTGGGTTTTACAACTAATGAAAAACTGTTTTTT
cdr3_aa: CASSLGFTTNEKLFF
clone_size: -
v_call: TRBV5-1
j_call: TRBJ1-4
d_call: -

cdr3_nt: TGTGCCAGCTCGATAGCGGTAGAGACCCAGTACTTC
cdr3_aa: CASSIAVETQYF
clone_size: -
v_call: TRBV7-8
j_call: TRBJ2-5
d_call: -

cdr3_nt: TGTGCCAGCAGTTCGTTCTCTAGCACAGATACGCAGTATTTT
cdr3_aa: CASSSFSSTDTQYF
clone_size: -
v_call: TRBV27
j_call: TRBJ2-3
d_call: -

cdr3_nt: TGTGCCATCAGCGCGACAGGGTCGAGCTACGAGCAGTACTTC
cdr3_aa: CAISATGSSYEQYF
clone_size: once
v_call: TRBV10-3
j_call: TRBJ2-7
d_call: TRBD1

cdr3_nt: TGTGCCAGTCAACAGGCCTTCCTAGCGGGGGGGACTTCCTACGAGCAGTACTTC
cdr3_aa: CASQQAFLAGGTSYEQYF
clone_size: -
v_call: TRBV5-6
j_call: TRBJ2-7
d_call: TRBD2

cdr3_nt: TGCGCCAGCAGCAACACAGGGCGAGAAGATACGCAGTATTTT
cdr3_aa: CASSNTGREDTQYF
clone_size: -
v_call: TRBV5-1
j_call: TRBJ2-3
d_call: -

cdr3_nt: TGTGCCAGCAGCATACCCTCGAGCAGGGACAATCAGCCCCAGCATTTT
cdr3_aa: CASSIPSSRDNQPQHF
clone_size: -
v_call: TRBV21-1
j_call: TRBJ1-5
d_call: -

cdr3_nt: TGTGCCAGCAGACTAGGGACAGCGGAGACCCAGTACTTC
cdr3_aa: CASRLGTAETQYF
clone_size: -
v_call: TRBV5-6
j_call: TRBJ2-5
d_call: TRBD1

cdr3_nt: TGTGCCAGCAGTTTTCAACATTCCGACGAGCAGTACTTC
cdr3_aa: CASSFQHSDEQYF
clone_size: -
v_call: TRBV27
j_call: TRBJ2-7
d_call: -

cdr3_nt: TGTGCCAGCAGTGAATGGAGCCGGCTATCCACTGAAGCTTTCTTT
cdr3_aa: CASSEWSRLSTEAFF
clone_size: -
v_call: TRBV25-1
j_call: TRBJ1-1
d_call: -

cdr3_nt: TGTGCCAGCATGGGCAGGGACACCGGGGAGCTGTTTTTT
cdr3_aa: CASMGRDTGELFF
clone_size: -
v_call: TRBV7-3
j_call: TRBJ2-2
d_call: -

cdr3_nt: TGTGCCAGCAGTGCAACTGGACAGTATAGCAATCAGCCCCAGCATTTT
cdr3_aa: CASSATGQYSNQPQHF
clone_size: -
v_call: TRBV6-1
j_call: TRBJ1-5
d_call: -

cdr3_nt: TGTGCCAGCAGCTTAGGGGCCAGGGGGCCATTCAACACTGAAGCTTTCTTT
cdr3_aa: CASSLGARGPFNTEAFF
clone_size: once
v_call: TRBV13
j_call: TRBJ1-1
d_call: TRBD1

cdr3_nt: TGTGCCAGCTTAACTAGGTTGATCGAGCAGTACTTC
cdr3_aa: CASLTRLIEQYF
clone_size: -
v_call: TRBV6-1
j_call: TRBJ2-7
d_call: -

cdr3_nt: TGTGCCAGCAGTACTAGGGTGTATTCACCCCTCCACTTT
cdr3_aa: CASSTRVYSPLHF
clone_size: -
v_call: TRBV6-5
j_call: TRBJ1-6
d_call: -

cdr3_nt: TGTGCCAGCAGGGGGGACTCACTGAGGGGGCAGTATTTT
cdr3_aa: CASRGDSLRGQYF
clone_size: -
v_call: TRBV6-1
j_call: TRBJ2-3
d_call: -

cdr3_nt: TGCGCCAGCAGGGCGGGTTCCGGGGAGCTGTTTTTT
cdr3_aa: CASRAGSGELFF
clone_size: -
v_call: TRBV10-1
j_call: TRBJ2-2
d_call: -

cdr3_nt: TGTGCCAGCAGTCAAGCCCCAGGGTCGCATGGCTACACCTTC
cdr3_aa: CASSQAPGSHGYTF
clone_size: -
v_call: TRBV2
j_call: TRBJ1-2
d_call: -

cdr3_nt: TGTGCCAGCAGGAACCGCGGAGACCCCAGCGCAGATACGCAGTATTTT
cdr3_aa: CASRNRGDPSADTQYF
clone_size: -
v_call: TRBV5-5
j_call: TRBJ2-3
d_call: -